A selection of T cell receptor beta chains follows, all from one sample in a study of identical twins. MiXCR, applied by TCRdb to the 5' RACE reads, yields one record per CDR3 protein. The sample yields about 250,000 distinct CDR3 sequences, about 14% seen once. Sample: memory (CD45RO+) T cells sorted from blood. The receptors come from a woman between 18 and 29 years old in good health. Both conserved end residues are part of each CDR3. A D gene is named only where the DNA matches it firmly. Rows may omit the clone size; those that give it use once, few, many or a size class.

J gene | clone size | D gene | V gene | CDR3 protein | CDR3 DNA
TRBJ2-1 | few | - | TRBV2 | CASILREERADEQFF | TGTGCCAGCATCCTTAGGGAGGAGAGGGCCGATGAGCAGTTCTTC
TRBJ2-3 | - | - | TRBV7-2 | CASSLGAYTDTQYF | TGTGCCAGCAGCTTAGGGGCGTACACAGATACGCAGTATTTT
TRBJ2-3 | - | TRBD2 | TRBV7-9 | CASSFPGLAEQDTQYF | TGTGCCAGCAGCTTCCCGGGACTAGCGGAACAAGATACGCAGTATTTT
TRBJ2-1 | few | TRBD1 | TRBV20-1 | CSARIRDRVFF | TGCAGTGCTAGAATCCGGGACAGGGTGTTCTTC
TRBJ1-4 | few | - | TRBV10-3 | CATGPNQREKLFF | TGTGCCACAGGACCGAACCAAAGGGAAAAACTGTTTTTT
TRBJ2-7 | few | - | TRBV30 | CAWTRKDSLAYEQYF | TGTGCCTGGACTCGTAAGGACTCACTCGCCTACGAGCAGTACTTC
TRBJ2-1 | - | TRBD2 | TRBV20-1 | CSARGEGNEQFF | TGCAGTGCTAGAGGGGAGGGAAATGAGCAGTTCTTC
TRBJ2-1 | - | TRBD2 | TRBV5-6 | CASSWTSGRFSSYNEQFF | TGTGCCAGCAGCTGGACTAGCGGGAGGTTTAGCTCCTACAATGAGCAGTTCTTC
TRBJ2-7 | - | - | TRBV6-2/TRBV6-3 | CASSYSGVAYEQYF | TGTGCCAGCAGTTACTCAGGGGTTGCCTACGAGCAGTACTTC
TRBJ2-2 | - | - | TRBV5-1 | CASSLPGGGTGELFF | TGCGCCAGCAGCTTGCCCGGGGGAGGCACCGGGGAGCTGTTTTTT
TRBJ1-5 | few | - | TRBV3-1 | CASSQMVGQPQHF | TGTGCCAGCAGCCAGATGGTAGGCCAGCCCCAGCATTTT
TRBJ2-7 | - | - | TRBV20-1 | CSAREVGRTYEQYF | TGCAGTGCTAGAGAAGTCGGAAGAACCTACGAGCAGTACTTC
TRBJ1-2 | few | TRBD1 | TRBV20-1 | CSARVGTVNYGYTF | TGCAGTGCTAGAGTGGGGACAGTTAACTATGGCTACACCTTC
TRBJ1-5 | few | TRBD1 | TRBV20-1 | CSASQGQVGGQPQHF | TGCAGTGCTAGTCAAGGACAGGTGGGAGGTCAGCCCCAGCATTTT
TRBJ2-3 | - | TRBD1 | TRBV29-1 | CSLTGGTDTQYF | TGCAGCCTTACAGGGGGCACAGATACGCAGTATTTT
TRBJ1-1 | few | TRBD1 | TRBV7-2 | CASSDRDRGGYTEAFF | TGTGCCAGCAGCGACCGGGACAGGGGGGGTTACACTGAAGCTTTCTTT
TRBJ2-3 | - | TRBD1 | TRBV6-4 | CASSDVKGAADTQYF | TGTGCCAGCAGTGACGTTAAGGGGGCCGCAGATACGCAGTATTTT
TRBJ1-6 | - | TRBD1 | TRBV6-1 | CASRTTGKNSPLHF | TGTGCCAGCAGGACGACAGGGAAGAATTCACCCCTCCACTTT
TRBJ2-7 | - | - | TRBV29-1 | CSVDSSHEQYF | TGCAGCGTTGATTCCAGCCACGAGCAGTACTTC
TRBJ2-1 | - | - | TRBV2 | CASRMRGSSYNEQFF | TGTGCCAGCAGGATGCGGGGAAGCTCCTACAATGAGCAGTTCTTC
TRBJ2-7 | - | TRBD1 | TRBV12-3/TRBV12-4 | CASSRQGATYEQYF | TGTGCCAGCAGTCGACAGGGCGCAACCTACGAGCAGTACTTC
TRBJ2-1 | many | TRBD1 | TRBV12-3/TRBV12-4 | CASSRQGNEQFF | TGTGCCAGCAGCCGACAGGGCAATGAGCAGTTCTTC
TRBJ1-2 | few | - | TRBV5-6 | CASSDSKRTANYGYTF | TGTGCCAGCAGCGATTCTAAACGGACAGCTAACTATGGCTACACCTTC
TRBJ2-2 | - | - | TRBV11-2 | CASSLAQGPNTGELFF | TGTGCCAGCAGCTTAGCTCAGGGCCCGAACACCGGGGAGCTGTTTTTT
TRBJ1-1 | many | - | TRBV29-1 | CSVGQAKNTEAFF | TGCAGCGTTGGCCAGGCAAAGAACACTGAAGCTTTCTTT